Following are 30 T cell receptor beta chains from one sample sequenced in a study of cytomegalovirus exposure and HLA in healthy donors. Use of 60 Vbeta and 13 Jbeta primers characterized the PCR. Sequencing was performed with immunoSEQ multiplex PCR; in TCRdb, only in-frame clones are kept and a portion is missing. The sample records about 160,000 clones, around four fifths being singletons. Input material: PBMCs. These TCRs come from a young woman in good health and CMV-seronegative.

The chain links TRBV2 to TRBJ1-1; D unresolved. V lost 11 bases and J 0 bases, leaving 10 bases between the germline ends. Germline assignment: CDR1 SNHLY and CDR2 FYNNEI. There are 12 residues in the CDR3. The CDR3 reads CASQRMNTEAFF. In nucleotides, the CDR3 is TGTGCCTCCCAGCGGATGAACACTGAAGCTTTCTTT.

The V gene is TRBV19, the J gene TRBJ1-1; D may be TRBD1 (5 bases). V dropped 1 base and J dropped 5 bases, with 11 bases sitting between them. This CDR3 comprises 14 residues. From germline, CDR1 is LNHDA and CDR2 SQIVND (reference sequence). The CDR3 DNA reads as TGTGCCAGTAGTATAGGGCAGGGTGGAACTGAAGCTTTCTTT. Amino acid sequence: CASSIGQGGTEAFF.

The chain carries TRBV13 and TRBJ1-1, with unresolved D. CDR1 is PRHDT and CDR2 is FYEKMQ in the germline V gene (reference sequence). This CDR3 is 12 amino acids long. Trimming took 3 bases from V and 4 from J, leaving 6 bases between them. The chain's CDR3 is CASSFRGTEAFF. In DNA, the CDR3 is TGTGCCAGCAGCTTCCGAGGCACTGAAGCTTTCTTT.

The genes are TRBV30 and TRBJ1-1; perhaps TRBD1 as D (5 bases). V lost 3 bases and J lost 2, with 13 bases in between. CDR1 and CDR2 from the germline V gene are GTSNPN and SVGIG (reference sequence). The CDR3 contains 14 residues. CDR3 nucleotide sequence: TGTGCCTGGAGACTCGACAGTCAAAACACTGAAGCTTTCTTT. Protein: CAWRLDSQNTEAFF.

The V gene is TRBV5-4, the J gene TRBJ2-1; TRBD1 matches at 7 bases. This CDR3 is 13 amino acids long. Germline CDR1 and CDR2: SGHNT and YYREEE (reference sequence). With 7 bases clipped from V and 9 bases from J, the junction kept 10 bases outside the gene matches. The CDR3 DNA sequence: TGTGCCAGCGAAAATGAGGGGGCCCCTGAGCAGTTCTTC. Translation: CASENEGAPEQFF.

V and J are TRBV5-1 and TRBJ1-6; 7 bases agree with TRBD1. Germline loops: CDR1 SGHRS, CDR2 YFSETQ. This CDR3 contains 14 residues. V trimming: 0 bases; J trimming: 9 bases; junction bases outside the gene matches: 3. The CDR3 sequence: CASSLAQGGSPLHF. As DNA, the CDR3 is TGCGCCAGCAGCTTGGCCCAGGGGGGTTCACCCCTCCACTTT.

CDR3 nucleotides: TGTGCCAGTAGTATTTCGGATGGAGGGCCCACAGATACGCAGTATTTT. Its protein product is CASSISDGGPTDTQYF. The chain carries TRBV19 and TRBJ2-3; D perhaps matches TRBD2 (6 bases). The CDR3 totals 16 residues. Germline lookup yields CDR1 LNHDA and CDR2 SQIVND (reference sequence). With 3 bases removed from V and 2 bases from J, the gap between germline ends came to 15 bases. The complete variable domain, with remaining parts taken from reference TRBV19 and TRBJ2-3, reads DGGITQSPKYLFRKEGQNVTLSCEQNLNHDAMYWYRQDPGQGLRLIYYSQIVNDFQKGDIAEGYSVSREKKESFPLTVTSAQKNPTAFYLCASSISDGGPTDTQYFGPGTRLTVL.

The chain links TRBV6-5 to TRBJ1-2; TRBD1 aligns across 8 bases. The CDR3 is 14 amino acids. V dropped 0 bases and J dropped 5; count of bases not matched to a gene: 2. Germline lookup yields CDR1 MNHEY and CDR2 SVGAGI. This CDR3 is CASSYSTGAYGYTF. DNA of the CDR3: TGTGCCAGCAGTTACTCGACAGGGGCTTATGGCTACACCTTC.

The chain employs TRBV27 and TRBJ1-1; D is ambiguous. The CDR3 is made up of 13 amino acids. V gave up 0 bases and J gave up 3 bases, with 5 bases separating them. Germline CDR1 reads MNHEY; CDR2 reads SMNVEV (reference sequence). CDR3 amino acids: CASSLSRDTEAFF. For the CDR3, the DNA is TGTGCCAGCAGTTTATCCCGGGACACTGAAGCTTTCTTT.

The chain joins TRBV18 to TRBJ1-2, with D tentatively TRBD1 (5 bases). The CDR3 consists of 13 residues. The V end was cut by 6 bases, the J end by 8 bases, with 16 bases between. Germline loops: CDR1 KGHSH, CDR2 LQKENI. The CDR3 spells CASSRGANSGYTF. The CDR3 DNA follows: TGTGCCAGCTCCCGTGGGGCTAATAGCGGCTACACCTTC. The whole variable domain, filled in from reference TRBV18 and TRBJ1-2, reads NAGVMQNPRHLVRRRGQEARLRCSPMKGHSHVYWYRQLPEEGLKFMVYLQKENIIDESGMPKERFSAEFPKEGPSILRIQQVVRGDSAAYFCASSRGANSGYTFGSGTRLTVV.

The CDR3 nucleotides read TGTGCCAGCAGCCAGGGAGGACTAGCGGGGACATACAATGAGCAGTTCTTC. Protein: CASSQGGLAGTYNEQFF. The chain employs TRBV7-2 and TRBJ2-1; TRBD2 agrees at 12 bases. Losses at the gene ends were 5 bases for V and 4 bases for J; bases not matched to a gene: 9. Germline CDR1 is SGHTA and CDR2 is FQGNSA. The CDR3 consists of 17 residues.

The table lists this clone with a few counts. V is TRBV11-2 and J is TRBJ2-7; 10 bases are a match to TRBD1. This CDR3 is 13 amino acids long. Germline V gives CDR1 SGHAT, CDR2 FQNNGV. The V segment lost 8 bases and the J segment 6 bases; nucleotides outside the gene matches: 7. CDR3 nucleotides: TGTGCCAGCGCTTGGACAGGGGGATCCGAGCAGTACTTC. Its translation is CASAWTGGSEQYF.

The chain uses TRBV5-1 and TRBJ2-7; no clear D. The V end lost 4 bases, the J end lost 0 bases, and 8 bases lay between the germline ends. From germline, CDR1 is SGHRS and CDR2 YFSETQ. This CDR3 comprises 13 residues. CDR3 amino acids: CASSDQRSYEQYF. The CDR3 DNA reads TGCGCCAGCAGCGATCAGCGCTCCTACGAGCAGTACTTC.

This clone has a handful of counts. This sequence joins TRBV27 and TRBJ1-3, with TRBD1 as a possible D gene (5 bases). Germline V lookup: CDR1 MNHEY, CDR2 SMNVEV (reference sequence). The length of the CDR3 is 14 residues. The germline V and J ends were trimmed by 7 bases and 4 bases, with 14 bases remaining between them. The CDR3 loop is CASTSGGVGNTIYF. The CDR3 DNA sequence: TGTGCCAGCACCTCGGGGGGGGTCGGAAACACCATATATTTT.

The rearrangement joins TRBV15 to TRBJ2-3, with D unclear. The germline V and J ends were trimmed by 0 bases and 4 bases, with 8 bases remaining between them. Looked up from germline, CDR1 is LNHNV and CDR2 is YYDKDF (reference sequence). CDR3 size: 14 residues. For the CDR3, the DNA is TGTGCCACCAGCAGAGATCCTCAGTCAGATACGCAGTATTTT. It specifies CATSRDPQSDTQYF.

This clone has more than one count but fewer than ten. The genes are TRBV6-1 and TRBJ1-5; D is ambiguous. The germline V and J ends were trimmed by 4 bases and 0 bases, with 10 bases remaining between them. Germline V gene sequence: CDR1 MNHNS, CDR2 SASEGT. The CDR3 totals 15 residues. The CDR3 is CASSAQEYSNQPQHF. The CDR3 nucleotides read TGTGCCAGCAGTGCTCAGGAATATAGCAATCAGCCCCAGCATTTT.

This clone came up a few times. At one boundary the junction diverges from the germline segment, which might be a read error. Distinct nucleotide sequences in the sample also encode this CDR3. CDR3 sequence (DNA): TGTGCTAGCAAGCAAAGGCAGGCATACGAGCAGTACTTC. Translation gives CASKQRQAYEQYF. V is TRBV7-8 and J is TRBJ2-7; D unresolved. Germline V CDR1 and CDR2: SGHVS, FQNEAQ. This CDR3 is 13 amino acids long.

In nucleotides, the CDR3 is TGTGCCAGCAGCCCGCGGGAAGAATACAATGAGCAGTTCTTC. This encodes CASSPREEYNEQFF. The genes are TRBV7-2 and TRBJ2-1; tentatively, D is TRBD2 (6 bases). Trimming stripped 5 bases from V and 4 bases from J, with 12 bases between. The CDR3 has 14 residues. Germline CDR1 SGHTA, CDR2 FQGNSA. The full variable domain, rest sourced from reference TRBV7-2 and TRBJ2-1, is GAGVSQSPSNKVTEKGKDVELRCDPISGHTALYWYRQSLGQGLEFLIYFQGNSAPDKSGLPSDRFSAERTGGSVSTLTIQRTQQEDSAVYLCASSPREEYNEQFFGPGTRLTVL.

V gene TRBV4-1 combines with J gene TRBJ2-7; TRBD2 matches at 15 bases. Trimming cost V 4 bases and J 2 bases; bases outside gene matches: 3. Germline-derived CDR1 and CDR2 are MGHRA and YSYEKL. The CDR3 is 16 residues long. CDR3 loop: CASSLGLAGGAYEQYF. The CDR3 DNA reads as TGCGCCAGCAGCCTGGGACTAGCGGGGGGTGCCTACGAGCAGTACTTC.

CDR3 protein: CAISGGKTSGAQVGETQYF. The CDR3 coding sequence is TGTGCCATCAGTGGGGGTAAGACTAGCGGGGCCCAAGTCGGCGAGACCCAGTACTTC. This rearrangement joins TRBV10-3 to TRBJ2-5; 11 bases are shared with TRBD2. V gave up 4 bases and J gave up 5 bases; unmatched junction bases: 18. This CDR3 region has 19 residues. Germline V lookup: CDR1 ENHRY, CDR2 SYGVKD.

This clone showed up just a few times. The rearrangement joins TRBV7-8 to TRBJ1-6; maybe TRBD1 (5 bases). The germline V gene encodes CDR1 SGHVS and CDR2 FQNEAQ. The V gene lost 6 bases and the J gene lost 9 bases, with 24 bases spanning the gap. The CDR3 is made up of 17 amino acids. The CDR3 bases are TGTGCCAGCAGGGGACCTACAGCGGGGGAGCAGGTTTCACCCCTCCACTTT. Translating it yields CASRGPTAGEQVSPLHF. The full variable domain, its missing parts supplied by reference TRBV7-8 and TRBJ1-6, is GAGVSQSPRYKVAKRGQDVALRCDPISGHVSLFWYQQALGQGPEFLTYFQNEAQLDKSGLPSDRFFAERPEGSVSTLKIQRTQQEDSAVYLCASRGPTAGEQVSPLHFGNGTRLTVT.

The CDR3 region has the DNA TGTGCCAGCAGCGGGACAGGGGTAGGCAATGAGCAGTTCTTC. Its translation is CASSGTGVGNEQFF. The chain combines TRBV2 with TRBJ2-1; 10 positions agree with TRBD1. The J segment lost 6 bases and the V segment lost 6 bases, leaving 5 bases of the junction unmatched. The CDR3 has 14 amino acids. Germline values: CDR1 SNHLY, CDR2 FYNNEI.

This clone occurred a few times. The gene calls are TRBV21-1 and TRBJ1-5; the D call TRBD1 from the table was never checked on the DNA. TRBV21-1 is shown as a pseudogene. The CDR3 loop spans 17 amino acids. The CDR3 nucleotides are TGTGCCAGCAGCAAAGTTGGGGGGACAGGGGCGGACCAGCCCCAGCATTTT. Translation gives CASSKVGGTGADQPQHF.

The chain recombines TRBV5-1 with TRBJ1-2; D might be TRBD1 (5 bases). V was cut by 0 bases and J by 5 bases, with 23 bases left in between. The germline V gene has CDR1 SGHRS and CDR2 YFSETQ. This CDR3 comprises 18 residues. The CDR3: CASSLGLTELRQTYGYTF. Written as DNA, the CDR3 is TGCGCCAGCAGCTTGGGTTTGACAGAATTGCGCCAAACGTATGGCTACACCTTC.

The V and J genes are TRBV5-6 and TRBJ2-1; 9 bases fit TRBD2. With V trimmed by 0 bases and J by 8 bases, 9 bases remained unmatched. Germline V gene sequence: CDR1 SGHDT, CDR2 YYEEEE. The CDR3 loop spans 16 amino acids. This CDR3 reads CASSLASGGTGDEQFF. Written as DNA, the CDR3 is TGTGCCAGCAGCTTGGCCAGCGGGGGGACCGGCGATGAGCAGTTCTTC.

As concerns this clone: Other DNA variants within this sample encode the same CDR3. This chain joins TRBV5-4 and TRBJ2-2; possibly TRBD1 for D (5 bases). V lost 0 bases and J lost 0, with 6 bases in between. The CDR3 is 15 residues long. Germline V gives CDR1 SGHNT, CDR2 YYREEE (reference sequence). The CDR3 bases are TGTGCCAGCAGCTTGGCAGGGACGAACACCGGGGAGCTGTTTTTT. This gives the protein CASSLAGTNTGELFF.

This sequence joins TRBV30 and TRBJ1-2; a possible D gene is TRBD1 (6 bases). This CDR3 has 13 residues. The V and J ends lost 2 bases and 6 bases respectively, with 13 bases between them. Germline V CDR1 and CDR2: GTSNPN, SVGIG (reference sequence). This chain's CDR3 is CAWSRKGGNGYTF. The DNA of the CDR3 is TGTGCCTGGAGTAGAAAGGGGGGGAATGGCTACACCTTC.

CDR3 nucleotide sequence: TGTGCCAGCAGCGTAGGGGAGGCGGGGGGCCTCACAGATACGCAGTATTTT. This sequence encodes CASSVGEAGGLTDTQYF. V usage is TRBV9 and J usage is TRBJ2-3; 8 bases fit TRBD2. V shed 0 bases and J 2 bases; nucleotides not matched to a gene: 8. The CDR3 extends over 17 amino acids. Per the germline V gene, CDR1 is SGDLS and CDR2 is YYNGEE.

The chain links TRBV10-3 to TRBJ2-7; D not certain. CDR3 size: 14 residues. Germline V CDR1 and CDR2: ENHRY, SYGVKD. Deletions cut 4 bases from V and 2 bases from J, with 12 bases between. CDR3: CAISGSRSPYEQYF. The CDR3 DNA reads TGTGCCATCAGTGGGTCTCGGTCTCCCTACGAGCAGTACTTC.

This clone has just a few counts. The chain uses TRBV14 and TRBJ2-1; perhaps TRBD2 as D (5 bases). CDR1 SGHDN and CDR2 FVKESK come from the germline V gene. The CDR3 has 17 residues. Trimming removed 3 bases at V and 4 bases at J, with 19 bases between. CDR3: CASSQPGWTGVYNEQFF. CDR3 DNA: TGTGCCAGCAGCCAGCCGGGTTGGACCGGGGTGTACAATGAGCAGTTCTTC.